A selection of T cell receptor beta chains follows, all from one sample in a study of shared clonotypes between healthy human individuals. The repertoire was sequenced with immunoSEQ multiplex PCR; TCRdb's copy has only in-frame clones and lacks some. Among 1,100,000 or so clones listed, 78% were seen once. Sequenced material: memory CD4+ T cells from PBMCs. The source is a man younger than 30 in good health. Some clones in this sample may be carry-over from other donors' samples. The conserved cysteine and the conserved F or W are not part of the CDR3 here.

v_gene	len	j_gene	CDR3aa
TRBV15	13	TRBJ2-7	ATSRTLAGGYEQY
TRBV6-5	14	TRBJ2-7	ASSYSSQGGSYEQY
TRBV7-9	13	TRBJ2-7	ASSPQTGVNYEQY
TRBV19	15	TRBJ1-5	ASKSSSGIRAHQPQH
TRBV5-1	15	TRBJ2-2	ASSLVGLAGVSGELF
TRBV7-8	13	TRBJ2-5	ASSTRQGLQETQY
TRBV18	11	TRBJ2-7	ASSPLSSYEQY
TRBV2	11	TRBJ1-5	ASSRDANQPQH
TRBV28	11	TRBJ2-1	ASMSGDNNEQF
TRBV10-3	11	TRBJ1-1	AAGIQGLTEAF
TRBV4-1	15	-	ASSPSRPGTGSYEQY
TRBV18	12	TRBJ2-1	ASSKAGGQDEQF
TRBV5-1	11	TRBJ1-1	ASSLWTEAEAF
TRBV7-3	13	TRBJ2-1	ASSLSREAYNEQF
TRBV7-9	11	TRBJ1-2	ASSRWGRDGYT
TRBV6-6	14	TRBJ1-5	ASSYQHHPRGQPQH
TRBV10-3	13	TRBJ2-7	AISEILAGANEQY
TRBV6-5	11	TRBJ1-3	ASIGTPGNTIY
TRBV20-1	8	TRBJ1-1	SASVKEAF
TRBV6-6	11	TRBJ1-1	ASSGRQNTEAF
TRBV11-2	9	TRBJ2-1	ASSRVNEQF
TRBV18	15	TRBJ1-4	ASSPRGGANIGEKLF
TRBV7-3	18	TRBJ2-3	ASSPRAPRTYETSTGTQY
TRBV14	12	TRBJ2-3	ASSSWPSTDTQY
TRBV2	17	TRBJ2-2	ASSKRRRAGGPGTGELF
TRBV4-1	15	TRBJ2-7	ASSQDVWLAGGSEQY
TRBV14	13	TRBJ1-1	ASSGRTGPGTEAF
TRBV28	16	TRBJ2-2	ASSFPSTLGLNTGELF
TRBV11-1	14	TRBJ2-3	ASSLGQGLLTDTQY
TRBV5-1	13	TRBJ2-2	ASSLEGVRSGELF
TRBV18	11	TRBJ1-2	ASSPPTGLGYT
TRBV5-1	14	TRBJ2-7	ASSLAPAGNSYEQY
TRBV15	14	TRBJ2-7	ATSPGGDRAFYEQY
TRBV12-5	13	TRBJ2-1	ASALGLAPDNEQF
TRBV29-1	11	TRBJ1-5	SVEDQPGQPQH
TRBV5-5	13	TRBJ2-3	ASSTRTGKTDTQY
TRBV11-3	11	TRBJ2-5	ASSFRTQETQY
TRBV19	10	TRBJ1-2	ASSIRMRGYT
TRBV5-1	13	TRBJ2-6	ASSPDTSGANVLT
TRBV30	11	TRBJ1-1	AWSAGTGTEAF
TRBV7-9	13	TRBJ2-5	ASSSERGFEETQY
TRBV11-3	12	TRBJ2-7	ASSLGGRQDEQY
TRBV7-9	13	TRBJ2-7	ASSLGGRVAHEQY
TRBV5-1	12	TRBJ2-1	ASSDRDGDNEQF
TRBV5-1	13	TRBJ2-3	ASSLPSGDTDTQY
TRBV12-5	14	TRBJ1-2	ASGLVLGGRVRGYT
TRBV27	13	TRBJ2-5	ASSLFGTGPETQY
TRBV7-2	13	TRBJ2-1	ASSLLGQGYNEQF
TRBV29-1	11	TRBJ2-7	SVEKSGLSEQY